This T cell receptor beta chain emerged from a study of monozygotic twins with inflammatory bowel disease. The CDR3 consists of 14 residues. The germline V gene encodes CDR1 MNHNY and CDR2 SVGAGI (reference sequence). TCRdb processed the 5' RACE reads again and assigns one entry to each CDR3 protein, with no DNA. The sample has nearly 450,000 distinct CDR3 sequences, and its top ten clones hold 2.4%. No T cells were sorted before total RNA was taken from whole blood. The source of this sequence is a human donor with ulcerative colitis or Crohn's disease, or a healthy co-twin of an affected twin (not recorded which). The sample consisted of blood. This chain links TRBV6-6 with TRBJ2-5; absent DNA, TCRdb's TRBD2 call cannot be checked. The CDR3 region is CASKEGLATETQYF.